This T cell receptor (beta chain) emerged from a study of T cell responses to AZD1222 COVID-19 vaccine. Study-wide results and limits: Close to half of spike-specific TCRs reportedly recognize unmutated variant regions. Receipt of two AZD1222 doses was followed by a rise in Spike-specific TCR breadth and depth. At baseline, just a handful of AZD1222 recipients tested seropositive. Donor demographics were predominantly white British with a female majority; clonal diversity may be underestimated.

With regard to this clone: Antigen unknown.

This CDR3 has 13 residues. J was trimmed by 3 bases and V by 3 bases; bases with no gene match: 0. Produced via immunoSEQ multiplex PCR; TCRdb's table is partial and in-frame only. The sample shows roughly 26,000 clones, 80% to 90% of them seen only once. The sequencing used peripheral blood, collected 28 days after the second AZD1222 dose. This chain joins TRBV12-3 or TRBV12-4 and TRBJ1-2, with 8 bases lining up with TRBD1. The sequence came from an adult who received the AZD1222 COVID-19 vaccine. Written as DNA, the CDR3 is TGTGCCAGCAGTTTGGGACAGGACTATGGCTACACCTTC. This gives the protein CASSLGQDYGYTF.